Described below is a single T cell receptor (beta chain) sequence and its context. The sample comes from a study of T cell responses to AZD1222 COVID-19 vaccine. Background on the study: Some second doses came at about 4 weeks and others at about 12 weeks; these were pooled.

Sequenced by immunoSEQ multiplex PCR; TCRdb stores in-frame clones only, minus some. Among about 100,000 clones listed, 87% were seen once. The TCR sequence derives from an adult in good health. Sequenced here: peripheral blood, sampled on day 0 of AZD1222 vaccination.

The CDR3 coding sequence is TGTGCCAGCAGTGAAATCGGAGCCGTCTATGGCTACACCTTC. It codes for CASSEIGAVYGYTF. V is TRBV6-1 and J is TRBJ1-2; D is ambiguous. Trimming removed 2 bases from V and 4 bases from J, with 11 bases in between. This CDR3 contains 14 residues. Germline CDR1 reads MNHNS; CDR2 reads SASEGT.